The 15 T cell receptor beta chains listed next were all sequenced from one sample in a study of blood T cell repertoires in COVID-19. TCRdb keeps only in-frame clones here, not all; method: immunoSEQ multiplex PCR. This repertoire shows approximately 220,000 clones, 83% found once; its top ten account for approximately 4.9%. The specimen sequenced was PBMCs or T cells enriched from blood (not recorded which). These receptors were obtained from a woman between 45 and 60 years old who had been exposed to COVID-19.

CDR3 protein: CASSFQTGEADTQYF. The CDR3 DNA reads as TGTGCCAGCAGCTTCCAGACAGGGGAGGCAGATACGCAGTATTTT. The chain combines TRBV7-9 with TRBJ2-3; 8 bases are shared with TRBD1. The CDR3 length is 15 residues. CDR1 SEHNR and CDR2 FQNEAQ come from the germline V gene (reference sequence). V was clipped by 3 bases and J by 4 bases; unmatched bases: 6.

This chain uses TRBV7-9 with TRBJ2-5, with D uncertain. The CDR3 has 14 residues. CDR1 SEHNR and CDR2 FQNEAQ come from the germline V gene (reference sequence). The V end was cut by 7 bases, the J end by 1 base, with 13 bases between. The CDR3 here is CASNPMGIQETQYF. The DNA of the CDR3 is TGTGCCAGCAACCCCATGGGCATCCAAGAGACCCAGTACTTC. Together with reference TRBV7-9 and TRBJ2-5, the CDR3 gives the full variable domain: DTGVSQNPRHKITKRGQNVTFRCDPISEHNRLYWYRQTLGQGPEFLTYFQNEAQLEKSRLLSDRFSAERPKGSFSTLEIQRTEQGDSAMYLCASNPMGIQETQYFGPGTRLLVL.

This rearrangement joins TRBV3-1 (or the pseudogene TRBV3-2) to TRBJ1-6, with D possibly TRBD1 on 5 matching bases. The V and J ends lost 1 base and 14 bases respectively, with 36 bases between them. The length of the CDR3 is 21 residues. Per the germline V gene, CDR1 is LGHDT and CDR2 is YNNKEL (reference sequence). The CDR3 nucleotides read TGTGCCAGCAGCCAAGGCCCCGTGGGGGGGTTGGCGGGGATGCGATTTGTTTCCCTCCACTTT. It codes for CASSQGPVGGLAGMRFVSLHF.

This rearrangement joins TRBV5-4 to TRBJ2-2; 12 nucleotides align to TRBD2. Per the germline V gene, CDR1 is SGHNT and CDR2 is YYREEE (reference sequence). Trimming cost V 3 bases and J 1 base; bases outside gene matches: 7. This CDR3 has 18 amino acids. CDR3 protein: CASSSHLTSGGNTGELFF. Written as DNA, the CDR3 is TGTGCCAGCAGCTCCCACCTGACTAGCGGGGGGAACACCGGGGAGCTGTTTTTT.

The V and J genes are TRBV19 and TRBJ1-1; 7 nucleotides line up with TRBD1. This CDR3 is built from 15 residues. V lost 4 bases, J lost 5 bases, and 10 bases stayed unmatched. The germline gives CDR1 LNHDA, CDR2 SQIVND (reference sequence). The CDR3 loop is CASSTRRQGGTEAFF. The CDR3 DNA follows: TGTGCCAGTAGTACCAGAAGACAGGGTGGAACTGAAGCTTTCTTT.

The chain is built from TRBV7-9 and TRBJ2-3; 11 bases align to TRBD1. CDR1 is SEHNR, CDR2 FQNEAQ, per germline (reference sequence). Unmatched junction bases numbered 4, after V lost 5 bases and J lost 6 bases. The CDR3 sequence is 14 residues long. The DNA for the CDR3 is TGTGCCAGCAGCCCGGGACAGGGGGGTGATACGCAGTATTTT. Amino acids: CASSPGQGGDTQYF.

The J gene is TRBJ1-6, the V gene TRBV6-6, with D unclear. The CDR3 totals 15 residues. CDR1 is MNHNY and CDR2 is SVGAGI in the germline V gene (reference sequence). V lost 6 bases and J 8 bases, leaving 17 bases between the germline ends. In nucleotides, the CDR3 is TGTGCCAGCAGCCTGACAATCAGGAACGATTCACCCCTCCACTTT. Protein sequence: CASSLTIRNDSPLHF.

This clone came up a few times. V gene TRBV18 combines with J gene TRBJ2-5, with D possibly being TRBD1 (5 bases). V was clipped by 5 bases and J by 1 base, with 11 bases between them. The CDR3 extends over 14 amino acids. The germline CDR1 and CDR2 sequences are KGHSH and LQKENI. CDR3 in amino acids: CASSGSRGQETQYF. The CDR3 region has the DNA TGTGCCAGCTCAGGTTCAAGGGGCCAAGAGACCCAGTACTTC.

The CDR3 sequence is CASGRSYNEQFF. In DNA form, the CDR3 reads TGTGCCAGTGGGAGGTCCTACAATGAGCAGTTCTTC. The chain carries TRBV19 and TRBJ2-1, with D possibly TRBD2 on 6 matching bases. The length of the CDR3 is 12 residues. CDR1 is LNHDA, CDR2 SQIVND, per germline (reference sequence). V dropped 8 bases and J dropped 1 base, with 6 bases sitting between them.

This chain joins TRBV4-3 and TRBJ1-5, with D maybe TRBD1 (5 bases). Germline V gene lookup returns CDR1 LGHNA and CDR2 YSLEER. This CDR3 has 19 amino acids. V lost 0 bases to trimming and J lost 4 bases, with 22 bases between them. The CDR3 DNA reads TGCGCCAGCAGCCAAGACTTGACAAAGTGGAGGGGCACTAATCAGCCCCAGCATTTT. It codes for CASSQDLTKWRGTNQPQHF.

This clone was observed once. The V gene is TRBV19, the J gene TRBJ1-4; tentative D call: TRBD1 (5 bases). V was clipped by 3 bases and J by 11 bases, with 7 bases between them. The CDR3 runs 11 residues. Germline V gene lookup returns CDR1 LNHDA and CDR2 SQIVND (reference sequence). As DNA, the CDR3 is TGTGCCAGTAGTATCAGGGATAAACTGTTTTTT. This translates into CASSIRDKLFF.

The V call is TRBV28, the J call TRBJ1-2; no definite D call. Looked up from germline, CDR1 is MDHEN and CDR2 is SYDVKM. This CDR3 has 13 residues. V was pared by 3 bases and J by 5 bases, with 10 bases between. CDR3 nucleotide sequence: TGTGCCAGCAGTTTGGAGGGATCGTATGGCTACACCTTC. It yields the protein CASSLEGSYGYTF.

CDR3 DNA sequence: TGTGCCTCCGCCCGGCAGGGTGTCTATGGCTACACCTTC. This translates into CASARQGVYGYTF. J is TRBJ1-2 and V is TRBV30; D perhaps matches TRBD1 (5 bases). V was shortened by 7 bases and J by 4 bases, with 16 bases between the two germline ends. The V gene's germline CDR1 is GTSNPN and CDR2 SVGIG (reference sequence). The CDR3 totals 13 residues.

As concerns this clone: At the DNA level, this CDR3 is encoded by other sequences in the same sample as well. The chain uses TRBV6-1 and TRBJ1-1, with D possibly matching TRBD1 (6 bases). The CDR3 length is 15 residues. The V end lost 1 base, the J end lost 2 bases, and 11 bases lay between the germline ends. Germline V gene lookup returns CDR1 MNHNS and CDR2 SASEGT. CDR3 sequence reads: CASSEGGRGNTEAFF. The DNA for the CDR3 is TGTGCCAGCAGTGAAGGAGGCAGGGGAAACACTGAAGCTTTCTTT.

The chain carries TRBV6-5 and TRBJ1-2, with D maybe TRBD1 (5 bases). Looked up from germline, CDR1 is MNHEY and CDR2 is SVGAGI. V lost 6 bases to trimming and J lost 8 bases, with 19 bases between them. The CDR3 is 14 amino acids. CDR3 nucleotides: TGTGCCAGCAGACCTGTAAGGGGAGGTAGGGGCTACACCTTC. Translated, it gives CASRPVRGGRGYTF.